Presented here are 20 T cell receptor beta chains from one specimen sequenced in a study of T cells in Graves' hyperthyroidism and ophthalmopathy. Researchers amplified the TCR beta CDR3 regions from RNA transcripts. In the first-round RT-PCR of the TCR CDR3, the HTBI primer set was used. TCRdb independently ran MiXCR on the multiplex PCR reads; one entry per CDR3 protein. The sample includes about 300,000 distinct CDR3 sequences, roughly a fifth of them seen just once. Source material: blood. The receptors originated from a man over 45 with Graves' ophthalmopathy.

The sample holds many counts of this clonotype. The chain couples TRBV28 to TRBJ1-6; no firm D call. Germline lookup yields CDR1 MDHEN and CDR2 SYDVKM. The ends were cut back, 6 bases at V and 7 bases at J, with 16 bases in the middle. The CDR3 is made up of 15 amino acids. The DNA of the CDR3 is TGTGCCAGCAGCCGGGGTGGGGAGTGGAATTCACCCCTCCACTTT. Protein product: CASSRGGEWNSPLHF.

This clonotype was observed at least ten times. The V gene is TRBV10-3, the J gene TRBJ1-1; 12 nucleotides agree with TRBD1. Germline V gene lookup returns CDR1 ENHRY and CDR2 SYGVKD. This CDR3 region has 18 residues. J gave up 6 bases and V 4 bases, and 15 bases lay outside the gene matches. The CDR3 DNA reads TGTGCCATCAGTGCCTCTACCGGGACAGGGGGCGCGGGGGCTGAAGCTTTCTTT. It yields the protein CAISASTGTGGAGAEAFF.

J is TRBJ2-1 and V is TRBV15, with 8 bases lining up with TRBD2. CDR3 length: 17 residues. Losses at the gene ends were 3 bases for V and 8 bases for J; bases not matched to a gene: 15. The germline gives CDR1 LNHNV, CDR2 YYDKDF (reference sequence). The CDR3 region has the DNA TGTGCCACCAGCAGTCACTCCTCGGGGGGGCCTGCTGATGAGCAGTTCTTC. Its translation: CATSSHSSGGPADEQFF. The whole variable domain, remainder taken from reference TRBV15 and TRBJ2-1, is DAMVIQNPRYQVTQFGKPVTLSCSQTLNHNVMYWYQQKSSQAPKLLFHYYDKDFNNEADTPDNFQSRRPNTSFCFLDIRSPGLGDTAMYLCATSSHSSGGPADEQFFGPGTRLTVL.

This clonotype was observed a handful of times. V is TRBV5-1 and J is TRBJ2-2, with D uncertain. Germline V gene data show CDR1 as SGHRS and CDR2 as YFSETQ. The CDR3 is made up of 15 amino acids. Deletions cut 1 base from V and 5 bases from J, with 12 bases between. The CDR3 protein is CASSLLMGITGELFF. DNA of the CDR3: TGCGCCAGCAGCTTGTTGATGGGGATAACCGGGGAGCTGTTTTTT.

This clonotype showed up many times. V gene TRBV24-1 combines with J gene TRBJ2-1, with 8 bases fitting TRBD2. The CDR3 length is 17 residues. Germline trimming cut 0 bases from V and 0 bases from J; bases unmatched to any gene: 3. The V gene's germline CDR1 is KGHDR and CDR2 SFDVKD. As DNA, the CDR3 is TGTGCCACCAGTGATTTGGCCGGGACTAGCTCCTACAATGAGCAGTTCTTC. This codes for CATSDLAGTSSYNEQFF.

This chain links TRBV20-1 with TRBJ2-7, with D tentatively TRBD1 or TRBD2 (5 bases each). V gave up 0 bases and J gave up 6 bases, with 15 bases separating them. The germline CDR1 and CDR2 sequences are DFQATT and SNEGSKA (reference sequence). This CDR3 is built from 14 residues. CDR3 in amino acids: CSARDRGPAVEQYF. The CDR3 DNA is TGCAGTGCTAGAGATAGGGGACCCGCCGTCGAGCAGTACTTC.

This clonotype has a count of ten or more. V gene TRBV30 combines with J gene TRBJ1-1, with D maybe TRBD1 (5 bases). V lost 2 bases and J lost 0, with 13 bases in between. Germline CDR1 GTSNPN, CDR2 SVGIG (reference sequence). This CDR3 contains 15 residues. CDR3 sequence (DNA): TGTGCCTGGAGTCTTTGGGGGGTCATGAACACTGAAGCTTTCTTT. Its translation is CAWSLWGVMNTEAFF.

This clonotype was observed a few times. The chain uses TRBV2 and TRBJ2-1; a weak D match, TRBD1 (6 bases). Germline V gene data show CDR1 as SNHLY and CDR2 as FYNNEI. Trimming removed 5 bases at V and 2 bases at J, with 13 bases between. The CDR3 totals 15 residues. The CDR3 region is CASSPTGDTYNEQFF. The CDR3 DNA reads TGTGCCAGCAGTCCGACAGGAGATACCTACAATGAGCAGTTCTTC.

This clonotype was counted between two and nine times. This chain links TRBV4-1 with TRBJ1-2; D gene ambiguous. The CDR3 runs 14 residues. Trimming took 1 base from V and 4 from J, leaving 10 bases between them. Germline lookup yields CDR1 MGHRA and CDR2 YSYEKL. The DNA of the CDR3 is TGCGCCAGCAGCCAAGCCGGTACCGGCTATGGCTACACCTTC. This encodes CASSQAGTGYGYTF.

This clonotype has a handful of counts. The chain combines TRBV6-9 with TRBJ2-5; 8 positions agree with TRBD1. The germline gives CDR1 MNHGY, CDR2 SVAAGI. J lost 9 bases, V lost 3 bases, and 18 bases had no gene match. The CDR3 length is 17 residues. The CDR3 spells CASSYTEWTGIRRAQYF. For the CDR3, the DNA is TGTGCCAGCAGTTACACTGAATGGACAGGGATCCGGAGGGCCCAGTACTTC.

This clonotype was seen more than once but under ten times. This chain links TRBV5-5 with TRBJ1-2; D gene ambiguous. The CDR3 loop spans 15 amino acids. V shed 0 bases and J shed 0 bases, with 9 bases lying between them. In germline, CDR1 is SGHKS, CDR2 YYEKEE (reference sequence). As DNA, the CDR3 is TGTGCCAGCAGCTTGGCCCAACAAACTAACTATGGCTACACCTTC. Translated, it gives CASSLAQQTNYGYTF.

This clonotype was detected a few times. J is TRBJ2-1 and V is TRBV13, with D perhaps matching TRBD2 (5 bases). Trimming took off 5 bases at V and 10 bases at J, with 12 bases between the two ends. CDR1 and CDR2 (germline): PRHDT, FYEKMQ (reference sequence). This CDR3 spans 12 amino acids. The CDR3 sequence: CASSPTRWEQFF. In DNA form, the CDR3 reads TGTGCCAGCAGCCCTACTAGGTGGGAGCAGTTCTTC.

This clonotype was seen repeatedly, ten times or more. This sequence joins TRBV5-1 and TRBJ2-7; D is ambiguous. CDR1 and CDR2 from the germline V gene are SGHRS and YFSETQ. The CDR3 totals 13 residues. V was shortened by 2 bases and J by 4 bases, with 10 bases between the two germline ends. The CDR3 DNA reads TGCGCCAGCAGCTTCTCGTCGCTGTACGAGCAGTACTTC. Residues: CASSFSSLYEQYF.

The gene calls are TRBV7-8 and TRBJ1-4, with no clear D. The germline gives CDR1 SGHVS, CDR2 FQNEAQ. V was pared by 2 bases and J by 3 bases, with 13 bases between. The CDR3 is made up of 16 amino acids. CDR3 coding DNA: TGTGCCAGCAGCTTAAGAGGCGGGCTAGCTAATGAAAAACTGTTTTTT. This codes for CASSLRGGLANEKLFF. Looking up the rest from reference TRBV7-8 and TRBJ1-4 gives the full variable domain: GAGVSQSPRYKVAKRGQDVALRCDPISGHVSLFWYQQALGQGPEFLTYFQNEAQLDKSGLPSDRFFAERPEGSVSTLKIQRTQQEDSAVYLCASSLRGGLANEKLFFGSGTQLSVL.

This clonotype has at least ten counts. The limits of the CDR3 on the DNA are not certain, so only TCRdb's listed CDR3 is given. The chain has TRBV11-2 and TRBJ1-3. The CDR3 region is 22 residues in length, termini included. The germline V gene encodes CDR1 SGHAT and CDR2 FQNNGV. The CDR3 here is CASTTSVQREGEQYFGPDTIYF.

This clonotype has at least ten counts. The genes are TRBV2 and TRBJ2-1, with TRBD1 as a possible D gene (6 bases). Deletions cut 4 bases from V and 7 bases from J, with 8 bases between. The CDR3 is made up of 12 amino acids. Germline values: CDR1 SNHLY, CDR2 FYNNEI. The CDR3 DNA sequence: TGTGCCAGCAGTGTACAGGGTAATGAGCAGTTCTTC. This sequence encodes CASSVQGNEQFF.

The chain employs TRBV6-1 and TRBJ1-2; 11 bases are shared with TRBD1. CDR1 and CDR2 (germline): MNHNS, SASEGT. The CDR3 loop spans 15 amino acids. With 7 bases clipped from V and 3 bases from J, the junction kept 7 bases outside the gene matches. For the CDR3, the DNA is TGTGCCAGCATAGGACAGGGGGCAGGGGACTATGGCTACACCTTC. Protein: CASIGQGAGDYGYTF.

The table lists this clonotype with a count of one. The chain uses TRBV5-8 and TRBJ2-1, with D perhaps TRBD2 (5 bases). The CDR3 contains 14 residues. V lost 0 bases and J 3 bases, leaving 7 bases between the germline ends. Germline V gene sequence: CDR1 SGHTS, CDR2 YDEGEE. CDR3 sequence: CASSLAGYYNEQFF. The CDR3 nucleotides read TGTGCCAGCAGCTTGGCGGGGTACTACAATGAGCAGTTCTTC.

CDR3 coding DNA: TGTGCTAGTGGCCTAGCGAACTCCTACAATGAGCAGTTCTTC. Residues: CASGLANSYNEQFF. The genes are TRBV12-5 and TRBJ2-1; D perhaps matches TRBD2 (6 bases). V lost 6 bases and J lost 0, with 9 bases in between. The CDR3 has 14 amino acids. Germline V gene sequence: CDR1 LGHNT, CDR2 FRNRAP.

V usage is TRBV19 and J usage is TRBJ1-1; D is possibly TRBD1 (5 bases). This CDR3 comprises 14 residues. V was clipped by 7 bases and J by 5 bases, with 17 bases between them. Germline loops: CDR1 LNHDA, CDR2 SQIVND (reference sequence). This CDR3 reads CASTLDSSDTEAFF. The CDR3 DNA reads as TGTGCCAGTACCCTCGACAGCTCCGATACTGAAGCTTTCTTT.